This T cell receptor beta chain derives from a study of T cells in Graves' hyperthyroidism and ophthalmopathy. Study-wide results and limits: Through a model of 13 V-J features, ophthalmopathy was separated from stable hyperthyroidism.

Amplified regions were TCR beta CDR3 sequences from RNA transcripts. HTBI primers were used for first-round RT-PCR of the TCR CDR3. TCRdb reprocessed the multiplex PCR reads with MiXCR, giving one entry per CDR3 protein. The profile shows 450,000 to 700,000 distinct CDR3 sequences, 35% to 55% of them singletons. Based on clinical symptoms, serum thyroxine and TRAb, thyroid ultrasound and orbital computed tomography, diagnoses were reached. In the case of this clonotype: The antigen is unknown.

The sequencing input was peripheral blood or thyroid tissue (not recorded which). This TCR was recovered from an adult woman with Graves' disease, either hyperthyroidism or ophthalmopathy (not recorded which).

The CDR3 bases are TGTGCCAGCAGCGTCGACACTGATGAAGCTTTCTTT. Translated: CASSVDTDEAFF. The gene calls are TRBV9 and TRBJ1-1; D is uncertain. V lost 2 bases to trimming and J lost 7 bases, with 9 bases between them. The CDR3 length is 12 residues. The germline gives CDR1 SGDLS, CDR2 YYNGEE.